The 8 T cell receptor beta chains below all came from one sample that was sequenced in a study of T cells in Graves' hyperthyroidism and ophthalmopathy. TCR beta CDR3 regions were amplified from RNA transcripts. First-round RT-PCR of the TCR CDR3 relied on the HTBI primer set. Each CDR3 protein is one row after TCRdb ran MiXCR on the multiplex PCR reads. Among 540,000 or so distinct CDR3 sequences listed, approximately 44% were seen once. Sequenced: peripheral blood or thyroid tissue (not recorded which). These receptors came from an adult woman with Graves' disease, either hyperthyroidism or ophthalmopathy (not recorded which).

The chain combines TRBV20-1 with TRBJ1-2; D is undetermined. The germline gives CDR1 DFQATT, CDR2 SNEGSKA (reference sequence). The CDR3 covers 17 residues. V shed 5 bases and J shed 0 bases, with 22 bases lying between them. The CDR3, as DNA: TGCAGTGCTGAGGCGGGCGAGGCGGGAGGGCCTAACTATGGCTACACCTTC. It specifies CSAEAGEAGGPNYGYTF.

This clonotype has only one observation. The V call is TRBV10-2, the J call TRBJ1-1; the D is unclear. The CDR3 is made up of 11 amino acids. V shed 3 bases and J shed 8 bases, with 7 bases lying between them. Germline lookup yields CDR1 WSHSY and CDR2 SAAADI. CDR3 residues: CASSDIAEAFF. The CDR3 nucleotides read TGCGCCAGCAGTGATATCGCGGAAGCTTTCTTT.

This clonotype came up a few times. CDR3 DNA: TGTGCCAGCAGCTTAGGCGGGTCAGCTGGGGCCAACGTCCTGACTTTC. It encodes CASSLGGSAGANVLTF. This chain uses TRBV7-9 with TRBJ2-6; tentatively, D is TRBD2 (5 bases). V dropped 1 base and J dropped 2 bases, with 9 bases sitting between them. This CDR3 is built from 16 residues. The V gene's germline CDR1 is SEHNR and CDR2 FQNEAQ (reference sequence).

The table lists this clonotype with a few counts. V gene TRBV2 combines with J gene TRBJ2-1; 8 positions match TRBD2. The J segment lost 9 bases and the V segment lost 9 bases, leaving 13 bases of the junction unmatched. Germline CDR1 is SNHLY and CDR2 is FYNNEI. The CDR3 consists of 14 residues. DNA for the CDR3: TGTGCCAGTAAGGGATTAGCGGGGCGGGTTGAGCAGTTCTTC. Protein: CASKGLAGRVEQFF. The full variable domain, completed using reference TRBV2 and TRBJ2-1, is EPEVTQTPSHQVTQMGQEVILRCVPISNHLYFYWYRQILGQKVEFLVSFYNNEISEKSEIFDDQFSVERPDGSNFTLKIRSTKLEDSAMYFCASKGLAGRVEQFFGPGTRLTVL.

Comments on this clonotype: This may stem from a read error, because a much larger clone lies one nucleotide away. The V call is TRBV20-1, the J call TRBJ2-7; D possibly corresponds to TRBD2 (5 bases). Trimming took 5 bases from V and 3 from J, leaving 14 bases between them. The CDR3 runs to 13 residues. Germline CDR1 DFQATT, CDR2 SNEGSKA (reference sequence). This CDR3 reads CSAGMREGYEQYF. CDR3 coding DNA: TGCAGTGCTGGGATGAGGGAAGGCTACGAGCAGTACTTC.

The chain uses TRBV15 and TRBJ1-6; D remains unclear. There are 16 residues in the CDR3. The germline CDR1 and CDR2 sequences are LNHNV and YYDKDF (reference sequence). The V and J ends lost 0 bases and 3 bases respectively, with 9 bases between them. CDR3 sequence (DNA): TGTGCCACCAGCAGAGATCCTGCCGGCTATAATTCACCCCTCCACTTT. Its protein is CATSRDPAGYNSPLHF.

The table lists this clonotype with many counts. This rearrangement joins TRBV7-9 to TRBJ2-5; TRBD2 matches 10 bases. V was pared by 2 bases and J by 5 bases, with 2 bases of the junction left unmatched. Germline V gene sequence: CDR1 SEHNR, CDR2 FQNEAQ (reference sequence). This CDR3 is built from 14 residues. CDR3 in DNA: TGTGCCAGCAGCTTAAGCGGGGGGGAGGAGACCCAGTACTTC. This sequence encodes CASSLSGGEETQYF.

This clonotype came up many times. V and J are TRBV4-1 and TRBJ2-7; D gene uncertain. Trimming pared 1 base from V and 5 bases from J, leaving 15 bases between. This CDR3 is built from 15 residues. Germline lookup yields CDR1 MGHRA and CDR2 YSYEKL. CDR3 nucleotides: TGCGCCAGCAGCCAAGGACGCTTAGGAAGAGACGAGCAGTACTTC. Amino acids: CASSQGRLGRDEQYF.